This T cell receptor (beta chain) derives from a study of identical twins. Unique molecular identifiers were present on cDNA, and template switching added a universal primer site. TCRdb re-derived calls from the 5' RACE reads in MiXCR, one entry per CDR3 protein. The sample carries about 430,000 distinct CDR3 sequences, around 20% recorded once. V lost 5 bases to trimming and J lost 1 base, with 12 bases between them. The CDR3 covers 13 residues. Per the germline V gene, CDR1 is SQVTM and CDR2 is ANQGSEA. This clonotype was seen only a few times. The clonotype was recovered from a middle-aged man in good health. Sequencing used naive T cells sorted from blood. The chain uses TRBV29-1 and TRBJ2-7; D uncertain. The DNA for the CDR3 is TGCAGCGTTACCGACAAAGCTTCCTACGAGCAGTACTTC. It translates to CSVTDKASYEQYF.